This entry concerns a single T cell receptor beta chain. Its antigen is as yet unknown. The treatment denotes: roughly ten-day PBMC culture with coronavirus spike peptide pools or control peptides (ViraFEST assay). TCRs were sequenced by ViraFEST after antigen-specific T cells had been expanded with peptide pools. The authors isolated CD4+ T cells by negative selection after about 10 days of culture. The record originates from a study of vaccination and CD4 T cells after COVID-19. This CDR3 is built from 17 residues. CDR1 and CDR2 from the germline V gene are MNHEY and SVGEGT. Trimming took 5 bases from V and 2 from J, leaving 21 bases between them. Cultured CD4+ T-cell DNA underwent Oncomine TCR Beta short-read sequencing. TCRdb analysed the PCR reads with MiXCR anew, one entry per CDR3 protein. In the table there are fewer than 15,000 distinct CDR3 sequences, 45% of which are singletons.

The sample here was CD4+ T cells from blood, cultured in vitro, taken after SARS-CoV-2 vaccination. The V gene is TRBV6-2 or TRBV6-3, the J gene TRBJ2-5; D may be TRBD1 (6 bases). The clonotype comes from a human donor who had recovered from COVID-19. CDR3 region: CASSPLRGRKGQETQYF. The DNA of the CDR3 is TGTGCCAGCAGTCCTCTCAGGGGACGGAAGGGTCAAGAGACCCAGTACTTC.